These T cell receptor beta chains were read from a single sample in a study of T-cell memory formation after mild COVID-19. Via MiXCR, TCRdb re-called the 5' RACE reads, giving one row per CDR3 protein. The sample yields around 510,000 distinct CDR3 sequences, about 20% seen once. The sample was PBMCs or a T cell subset sorted from them (not recorded which). The receptor set was obtained from an adult woman who had mild COVID-19 (a few samples of this study predate the infection). Cell type and time point are not known. Both conserved end residues are part of each CDR3. Fields, in order: D gene, clone size, J gene, V gene, CDR3 protein, CDR3 DNA. D genes are given only for firm matches. The size of a clone is reported for some rows only, either as once, few or many, or as a class for expanded clones.

>-|-|TRBJ2-1|TRBV11-1
CASSPPGTNEQFF
TGTGCCAGCAGCCCCCCGGGGACCAATGAGCAGTTCTTC
>-|few|TRBJ2-7|TRBV7-9
CASSLNRQVRSEQYF
TGTGCCAGCAGCTTAAATCGGCAGGTGCGAAGCGAGCAGTACTTC
>-|-|TRBJ2-5|TRBV7-2
CASSLGSVQETQYF
TGTGCCAGCAGCTTAGGATCGGTCCAAGAGACCCAGTACTTC
>-|few|TRBJ2-6|TRBV18
CASSPFSGANVLTF
TGTGCCAGCTCACCATTCTCTGGGGCCAACGTCCTGACTTTC
>-|-|TRBJ2-2|TRBV6-1
CASSGRANTGELFF
TGTGCCAGCAGTGGACGCGCGAACACCGGGGAGCTGTTTTTT
>-|few|TRBJ2-1|TRBV20-1
CSAEKVDEQFF
TGCAGTGCGGAAAAGGTGGATGAGCAGTTCTTC
>-|-|TRBJ1-6|TRBV5-1
CASSSGGALHF
TGCGCCAGCAGCTCGGGCGGGGCCCTCCACTTT
>TRBD1|-|TRBJ2-5|TRBV4-1
CASSLKEGTADKETQYF
TGCGCCAGCAGCCTGAAAGAAGGGACAGCCGATAAAGAGACCCAGTACTTC
>TRBD1|-|TRBJ2-7|TRBV11-2
CASSGTGGIDEQYF
TGTGCCAGCAGCGGCACAGGGGGCATAGACGAGCAGTACTTC
>-|few|TRBJ1-1|TRBV5-1
CASSSEMNTEAFF
TGTGCCAGCAGCTCAGAAATGAACACTGAAGCTTTCTTT
>-|-|TRBJ1-5|TRBV19
CASSILIGQPQHF
TGTGCCAGTAGTATTTTGATAGGTCAGCCCCAGCATTTT
>TRBD2|-|TRBJ2-5|TRBV5-5
CASSETSGSGETQYF
TGTGCCAGCAGCGAGACTAGCGGGAGTGGAGAGACCCAGTACTTC
>-|few|TRBJ1-1|TRBV6-1
CASSERDTRQGKAFF
TGTGCCAGCAGTGAGCGGGACACCAGACAAGGTAAAGCTTTCTTT
>-|-|TRBJ1-2|TRBV6-2/TRBV6-3
CASSSTGLHYGYTF
TGTGCCAGCAGTTCTACAGGGCTCCACTATGGCTACACCTTC
>-|few|TRBJ2-1|TRBV12-3/TRBV12-4
CASSQGIRESYNEQFF
TGTGCCAGCAGTCAGGGGATCAGGGAATCCTACAATGAGCAGTTCTTC
>-|few|TRBJ1-1|TRBV4-1
CASSQENRANTEAFF
TGCGCCAGCAGCCAAGAAAACAGGGCGAACACTGAAGCTTTCTTT
>-|-|TRBJ1-6|TRBV27
CASSLSRGAGRNSPLHF
TGTGCCAGCAGTTTATCGAGAGGAGCAGGAAGGAATTCACCCCTCCACTTT
>-|few|TRBJ2-3|TRBV30
CALNMVTPDTQYF
TGTGCCTTAAATATGGTTACGCCAGATACGCAGTATTTT
>TRBD1|-|TRBJ1-6|TRBV20-1
CSAYQGAGGSPLHF
TGCAGTGCTTATCAGGGGGCTGGGGGTTCACCCCTCCACTTT
>-|-|TRBJ1-2|TRBV21-1
CASSKAGPSGYTF
TGTGCCAGCAGCAAAGCGGGGCCAAGCGGCTACACCTTC
>TRBD2|-|TRBJ2-5|TRBV9
CASSARTSGSWQQETQYF
TGTGCCAGCAGCGCTAGGACTAGCGGGAGTTGGCAGCAAGAGACCCAGTACTTC
>TRBD1|-|TRBJ1-2|TRBV3-1
CASSQGGTGSGYTF
TGTGCCAGCAGCCAAGGGGGGACAGGGTCTGGCTACACCTTC
>TRBD1|-|TRBJ2-1|TRBV27
CASSPTGFYNEQFF
TGTGCCAGCAGTCCGACAGGGTTTTACAATGAGCAGTTCTTC
>TRBD2|few|TRBJ2-5|TRBV29-1
CSVEEGLVETQYF
TGCAGCGTTGAAGAGGGACTAGTTGAGACCCAGTACTTC
>-|-|TRBJ2-7|TRBV4-2
CASSQEVRIYEQYF
TGTGCCAGCAGCCAAGAGGTCAGGATCTACGAGCAGTACTTC